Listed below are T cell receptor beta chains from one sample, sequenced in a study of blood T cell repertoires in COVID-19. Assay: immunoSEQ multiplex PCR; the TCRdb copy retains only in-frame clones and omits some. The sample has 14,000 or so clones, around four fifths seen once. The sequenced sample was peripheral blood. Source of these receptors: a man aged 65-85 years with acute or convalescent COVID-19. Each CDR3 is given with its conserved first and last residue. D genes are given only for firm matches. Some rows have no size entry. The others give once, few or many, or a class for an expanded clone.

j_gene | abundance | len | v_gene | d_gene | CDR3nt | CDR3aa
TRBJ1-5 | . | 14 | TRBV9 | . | TGTGCCAGCAGCGTAGCTTTCCCCGGTGGGCCCCAGCATTTT | CASSVAFPGGPQHF
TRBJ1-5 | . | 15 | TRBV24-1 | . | TGTGCCACCAGTGATACCACAGGGCCAAGTCAGCCCCAGCATTTT | CATSDTTGPSQPQHF
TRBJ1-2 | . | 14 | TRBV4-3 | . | TGCGCCAGCAGCCAAGAAGTCGGGGTTCCTGGCTACACCTTC | CASSQEVGVPGYTF
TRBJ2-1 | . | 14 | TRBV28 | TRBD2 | TGTGCCAGCAAAGAAGCGGGAGTTAACAATGAGCAGTTCTTC | CASKEAGVNNEQFF
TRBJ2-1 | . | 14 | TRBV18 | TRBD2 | TGTGCCAGCTCACCGACTAGCGGGGGTAATGAGCAGTTCTTC | CASSPTSGGNEQFF
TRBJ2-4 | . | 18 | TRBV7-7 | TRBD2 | TGTGCTAGCAGCTTAACCGGACTAGCGGGAGTGCGCAAAAACATTCAGTACTTC | CASSLTGLAGVRKNIQYF
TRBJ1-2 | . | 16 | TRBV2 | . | TGTGCCAGCAGTGTGGAGAACGTCAGGGAGGGCTATGGCTACACCTTC | CASSVENVREGYGYTF
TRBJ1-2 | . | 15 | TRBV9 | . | TGTGCCAGCAGCGTCACGGACACTTTTAACTATGGCTACACCTTC | CASSVTDTFNYGYTF
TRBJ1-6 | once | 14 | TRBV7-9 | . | TGTGCCAGCAGCTTAGATGGAGGGTTTTCACCCCTCCACTTT | CASSLDGGFSPLHF
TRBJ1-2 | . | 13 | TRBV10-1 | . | TGCGCCAACCCCTGGGAGTGGATCTATGGCTACACCTTC | CANPWEWIYGYTF
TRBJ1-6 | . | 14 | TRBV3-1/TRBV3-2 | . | TGTGCCAGCAGCCAAGGGACAAGAAATTCACCCCTCCACTTT | CASSQGTRNSPLHF
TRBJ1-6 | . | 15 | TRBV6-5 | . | TGTGCCAGCAGTTACGCAGGCTCCTATAATTCACCCCTCCACTTT | CASSYAGSYNSPLHF
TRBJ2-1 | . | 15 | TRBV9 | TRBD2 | TGTGCCAGCAGCGTAGTAGTAGCGGGGGGGAATGAGCAGTTCTTC | CASSVVVAGGNEQFF
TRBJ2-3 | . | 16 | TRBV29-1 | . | TGCAGCGCAGCGGGACACCCTTCCGGTTCCACAGATACGCAGTATTTT | CSAAGHPSGSTDTQYF
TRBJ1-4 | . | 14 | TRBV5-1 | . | TGCGCCAGCAACCTCGACGGGAGAAATGAAAAACTGTTTTTT | CASNLDGRNEKLFF
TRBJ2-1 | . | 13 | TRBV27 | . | TGTGCCAGCAGTTCCCAGGGGTTGTATGAGCAGTTCTTC | CASSSQGLYEQFF
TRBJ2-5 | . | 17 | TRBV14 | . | TGTGCCAGCAGCCCTGGACAGTTTGGACGTCAATGGGAGACCCAGTACTTC | CASSPGQFGRQWETQYF
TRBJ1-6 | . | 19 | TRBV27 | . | TGTGCCAGCAGCTTTGCCTTTGTAGGTGGGACAACTAATAATTCACCCCTCCACTTT | CASSFAFVGGTTNNSPLHF
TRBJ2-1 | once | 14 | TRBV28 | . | TGTGCCAGCAGGGGGGCAGAGGGCACCAAAAAACAGTTCTTC | CASRGAEGTKKQFF
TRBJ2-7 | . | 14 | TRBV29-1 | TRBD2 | TGCAGCGTTCGCGGGAGAGCCCAAGATCGCGAGCAGTACTTC | CSVRGRAQDREQYF
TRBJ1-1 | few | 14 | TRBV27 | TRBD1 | TGTGCCAGCAGTTTAGGACAGGGGGTCAATCAAGCTTTCTTT | CASSLGQGVNQAFF
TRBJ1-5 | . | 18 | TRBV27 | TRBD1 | TGTGCCAGCAGTTTATTCGGGACAGGGATGGTGGACAATCAGCCCCAGCATTTT | CASSLFGTGMVDNQPQHF
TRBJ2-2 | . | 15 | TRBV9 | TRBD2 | TGTGCCAGCAGCGTAGTCGGCGGGAGTGCCGGGGAGCTGTTTTTT | CASSVVGGSAGELFF
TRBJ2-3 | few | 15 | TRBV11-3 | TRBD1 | TGTGCCAGCAGCACTGGGACAGGGTTCACAGATACGCAGTATTTT | CASSTGTGFTDTQYF
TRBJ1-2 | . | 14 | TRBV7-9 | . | TGTGCCAGCAGCTTACGGGGGGCGAGTGGTGGCTACACCTTC | CASSLRGASGGYTF
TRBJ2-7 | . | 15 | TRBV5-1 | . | TGCGCCAGCAGCGGCTTGCCGGGGGGCTTCTACGAGCAGTACTTC | CASSGLPGGFYEQYF
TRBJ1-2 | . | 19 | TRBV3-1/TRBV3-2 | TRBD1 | TGTGCCAGCAGCCAATATATCTCAGGGGGCGCTTTCGGTAACTATGGCTACACCTTC | CASSQYISGGAFGNYGYTF
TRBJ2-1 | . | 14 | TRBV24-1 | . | TGTGCCACCAGTGATGACAGTCCCTACAATGAGCAGTTCTTC | CATSDDSPYNEQFF
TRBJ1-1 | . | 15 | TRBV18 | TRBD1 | TGTGCCAGCTCTCGACAGGGGGCGTTTAGCACTGAAGCTTTCTTT | CASSRQGAFSTEAFF
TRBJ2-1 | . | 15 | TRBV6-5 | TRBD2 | TGTGCCAGCAGTATACTAGCGGGGTCCTACAATGAGCAGTTCTTC | CASSILAGSYNEQFF